This TCR beta chain derives from a study of blood T cell repertoires in COVID-19. Study context: The analysed material was cDNA or gDNA that came from T cells, B-cell-depleted T cells, or PBMCs.

The length of the CDR3 is 16 residues. V was pared by 3 bases and J by 2 bases, with 16 bases between. The germline CDR1 and CDR2 sequences are SNHLY and FYNNEI. This clone was counted only a few times. The data were produced by immunoSEQ multiplex PCR, yet TCRdb's version contains in-frame clones alone and is incomplete. The sample holds 250,000 to 350,000 clones, approximately 89% seen once. This clonotype was obtained from a woman in her forties or fifties who had recovered from COVID-19. Sequenced: peripheral blood. This chain joins TRBV2 and TRBJ1-2; D possibly corresponds to TRBD1 (6 bases). In DNA, the CDR3 is TGTGCCAGCAGTGATCCTATCCGGGACATGAACTATGGCTACACCTTC. Translating gives CASSDPIRDMNYGYTF.